Listed below are T cell receptor beta chains from one sample, sequenced in a study of neurological immune-mediated disorders. From the 5' RACE reads, TCRdb called clonotypes with MiXCR, one entry per CDR3 protein. The profile shows roughly 80,000 distinct CDR3 sequences, 17% of them singletons. Source material: PBMCs. The receptors shown here come from a middle-aged woman in good health. The conserved cysteine and the conserved F or W are not part of the CDR3 here. The D gene is left open where the match is weak.

TRBV20-1	TRBJ2-3	.	SVSGRSTDTQY
TRBV20-1	TRBJ2-3	.	SAVGTDPSRTQY
TRBV7-2	TRBJ1-2	TRBD1	ASSLGGGQGPGYT
TRBV4-1	TRBJ2-7	TRBD1	ASRRQGASAYEQY
TRBV12-3/TRBV12-4	TRBJ2-7	.	ASRGRVYEQY
TRBV6-6	TRBJ1-5	.	ASSLYGEPQH
TRBV11-1	TRBJ2-2	.	ASSLPGTAPGELF
TRBV3-1	TRBJ2-5	TRBD1	ASSQDATQGEQTQY
TRBV6-5	TRBJ2-1	TRBD2	ASSYSLSSGGAVEQF
TRBV5-5	TRBJ1-2	.	ASSPGRYGYT
TRBV2	TRBJ1-6	TRBD1	ASSTPDRGGSPLH
TRBV5-1	TRBJ2-5	.	ASSLSSAQETQY
TRBV7-9	TRBJ2-3	.	ASSLGDWIRTDTQY
TRBV30	TRBJ1-5	.	AWRTEGRGQPQH
TRBV5-1	TRBJ2-1	TRBD2	ASSFSGGPYNEQF
TRBV5-1	TRBJ2-2	.	ASSLGIANTGELF
TRBV5-1	TRBJ2-1	.	ASSLRQGNNEQF
TRBV30	TRBJ2-7	.	AWRPWRGDNYEQY
TRBV20-1	TRBJ2-3	.	SASKSHGTDTQY
TRBV9	TRBJ2-3	.	ASSVGGHRQNTQY
TRBV29-1	TRBJ2-3	TRBD2	SVDRSGATDTQY
TRBV20-1	TRBJ2-5	.	SASLAGVETQY
TRBV7-9	TRBJ2-3	TRBD2	ASSWIASGGADTQY
TRBV10-3	TRBJ2-1	.	AISEVTFNEQF
TRBV20-1	TRBJ2-3	.	SATPGGDTQY
TRBV7-2	TRBJ2-3	TRBD1	ASSSDRGSDTQY
TRBV7-9	TRBJ1-1	TRBD1	ATRQGGGNTEAF
TRBV4-3	TRBJ2-7	TRBD2	ASSQDSAGGEDEQY
TRBV12-3/TRBV12-4	TRBJ1-3	.	ASIKDSRSGNTIY
TRBV6-6	TRBJ2-2	.	ASSYTGSGELF
TRBV28	TRBJ2-1	TRBD2	ASSSPGLAGTEQF
TRBV20-1	TRBJ1-6	.	SARRGPVDSPLH
TRBV20-1	TRBJ2-1	TRBD2	SAEGGGGAENEQF
TRBV7-3	TRBJ2-3	.	ASSPWTSADTQY
TRBV4-3	TRBJ2-1	TRBD1	ASSQAGTGGYNEQF
TRBV5-1	TRBJ1-6	.	ASSSQGDYSPLH
TRBV7-2	TRBJ1-2	TRBD1	ASSITGTGNYGYT
TRBV15	TRBJ1-5	.	ATSRDRVDNQPQH
TRBV12-5	TRBJ1-1	TRBD1	ASGTGTAGSTEAF
TRBV7-2	TRBJ2-5	.	ASSPGGLQETQY
TRBV19	TRBJ1-1	TRBD1	ASRQPGAGGHAF
TRBV4-3	TRBJ1-2	.	ASSQDRRESNYGYT
TRBV5-1	TRBJ2-2	.	ASSLLQDDGELF
TRBV20-1	TRBJ2-5	.	SARVPARGY
TRBV7-2	TRBJ1-2	.	ASSPQGREYT
TRBV5-1	TRBJ1-1	TRBD1	ASSLTGVEATEAF
TRBV5-1	TRBJ1-4	.	ASSFAGVRGKSTNEKLF
TRBV29-1	TRBJ1-5	TRBD1	SVATGGIQH
TRBV10-3	TRBJ2-5	TRBD1	AISAGNRGQETQY
TRBV5-1	TRBJ2-1	TRBD2	ASSLGTGGGNEQF
TRBV7-9	TRBJ2-6	.	ASSQVGAGANVLT
TRBV6-2/TRBV6-3	TRBJ1-5	.	ASSYVVADNQPQH
TRBV10-3	TRBJ1-1	TRBD1	AIIDRANTEAF
TRBV12-3/TRBV12-4	TRBJ2-4	TRBD1	ASSFDRGTWNIQY
TRBV5-1	TRBJ2-1	.	ASRRNMGYNEQF
TRBV7-3	TRBJ2-3	TRBD2	ASSFGGTEERGGQDTQY
TRBV9	TRBJ1-1	.	ASSASGAAGTEAF
TRBV5-1	TRBJ2-4	.	ASSLEGGRGNIQY
TRBV7-2	TRBJ2-5	.	ASSPRGRETQY